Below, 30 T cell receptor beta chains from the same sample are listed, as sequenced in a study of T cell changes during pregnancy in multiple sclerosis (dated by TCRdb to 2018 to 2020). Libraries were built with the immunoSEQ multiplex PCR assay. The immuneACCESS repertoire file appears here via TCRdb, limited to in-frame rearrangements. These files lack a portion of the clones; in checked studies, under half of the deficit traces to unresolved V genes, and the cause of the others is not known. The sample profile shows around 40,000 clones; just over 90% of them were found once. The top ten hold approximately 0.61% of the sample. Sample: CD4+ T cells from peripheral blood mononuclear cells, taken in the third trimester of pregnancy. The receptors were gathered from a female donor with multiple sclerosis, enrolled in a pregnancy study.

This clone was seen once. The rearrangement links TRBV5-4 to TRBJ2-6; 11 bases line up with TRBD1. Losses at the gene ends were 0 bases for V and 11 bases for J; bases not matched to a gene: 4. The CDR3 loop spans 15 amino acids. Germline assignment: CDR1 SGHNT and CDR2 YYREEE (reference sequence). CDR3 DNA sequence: TGTGCCAGCAGCTTGGGGGGGACAGGGGGTGACGTCCTGACTTTC. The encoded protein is CASSLGGTGGDVLTF.

The CDR3 sequence: CASNPLAGGGNEQFF. The CDR3 nucleotides read TGTGCCAGTAACCCTTTAGCGGGAGGGGGAAATGAGCAGTTCTTC. The chain employs TRBV19 and TRBJ2-1; the match to TRBD2 covers 11 bases. Germline CDR1 and CDR2: LNHDA and SQIVND (reference sequence). The V and J ends lost 7 bases and 7 bases, in that order; junction bases with no gene match: 9. This CDR3 spans 15 amino acids.

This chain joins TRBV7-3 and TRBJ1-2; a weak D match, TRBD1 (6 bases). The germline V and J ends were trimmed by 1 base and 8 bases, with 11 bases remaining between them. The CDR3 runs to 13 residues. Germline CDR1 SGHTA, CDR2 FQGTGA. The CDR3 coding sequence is TGTGCCAGCAGCTTAAACAGGGATCAGGGCTACACCTTC. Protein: CASSLNRDQGYTF.

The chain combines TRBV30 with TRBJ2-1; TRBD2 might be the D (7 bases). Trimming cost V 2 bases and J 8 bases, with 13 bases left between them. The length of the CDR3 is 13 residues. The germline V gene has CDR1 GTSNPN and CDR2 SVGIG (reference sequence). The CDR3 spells CAWSYTGRDEQFF. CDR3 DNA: TGTGCCTGGAGTTATACAGGGAGGGATGAGCAGTTCTTC.

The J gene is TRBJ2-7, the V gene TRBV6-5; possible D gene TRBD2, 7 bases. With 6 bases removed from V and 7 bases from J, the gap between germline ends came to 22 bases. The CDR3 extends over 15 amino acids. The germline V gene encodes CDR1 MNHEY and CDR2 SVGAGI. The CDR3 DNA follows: TGTGCCAGCAGGAGGGCATTGGGGGGGCGAGGGGAGCAGTACTTC. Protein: CASRRALGGRGEQYF.

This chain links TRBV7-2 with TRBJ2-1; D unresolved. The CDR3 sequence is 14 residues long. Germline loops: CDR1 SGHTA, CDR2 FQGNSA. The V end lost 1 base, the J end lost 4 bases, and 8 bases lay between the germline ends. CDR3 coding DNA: TGTGCCAGCAGCTTAGAGGCGGCTTACAATGAGCAGTTCTTC. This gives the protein CASSLEAAYNEQFF.

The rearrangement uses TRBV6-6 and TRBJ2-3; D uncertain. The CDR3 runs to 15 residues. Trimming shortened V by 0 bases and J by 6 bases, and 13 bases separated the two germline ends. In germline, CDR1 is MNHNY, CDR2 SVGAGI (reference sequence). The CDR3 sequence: CASSYSQREADTQYF. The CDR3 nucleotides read TGTGCCAGCAGTTACTCCCAACGAGAGGCGGATACGCAGTATTTT.

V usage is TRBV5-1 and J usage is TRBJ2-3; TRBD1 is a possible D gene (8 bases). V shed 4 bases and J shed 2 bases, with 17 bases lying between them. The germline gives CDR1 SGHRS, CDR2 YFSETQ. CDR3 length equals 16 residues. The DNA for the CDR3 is TGCGCCAGCAGCGGCAACAGGGGGGGGGCCACAGATACGCAGTATTTT. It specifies CASSGNRGGATDTQYF. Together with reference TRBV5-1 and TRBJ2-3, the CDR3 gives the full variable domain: KAGVTQTPRYLIKTRGQQVTLSCSPISGHRSVSWYQQTPGQGLQFLFEYFSETQRNKGNFPGRFSGRQFSNSRSEMNVSTLELGDSALYLCASSGNRGGATDTQYFGPGTRLTVL.

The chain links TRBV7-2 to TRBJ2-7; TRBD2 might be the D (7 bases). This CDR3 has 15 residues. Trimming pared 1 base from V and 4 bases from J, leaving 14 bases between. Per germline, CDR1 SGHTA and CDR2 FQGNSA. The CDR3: CASSLEGGEAYEQYF. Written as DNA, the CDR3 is TGTGCCAGCAGCTTAGAGGGGGGGGAGGCTTACGAGCAGTACTTC.

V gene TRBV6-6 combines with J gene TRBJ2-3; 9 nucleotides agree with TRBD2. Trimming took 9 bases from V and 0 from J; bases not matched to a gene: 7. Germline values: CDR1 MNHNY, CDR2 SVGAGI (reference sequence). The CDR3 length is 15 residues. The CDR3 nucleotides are TGTGCCAGTGTTATGAGCGGGGGGAGCACAGATACGCAGTATTTT. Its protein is CASVMSGGSTDTQYF.

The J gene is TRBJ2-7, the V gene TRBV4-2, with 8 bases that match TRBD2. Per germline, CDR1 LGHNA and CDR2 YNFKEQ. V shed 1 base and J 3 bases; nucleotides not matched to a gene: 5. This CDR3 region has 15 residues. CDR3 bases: TGTGCCAGCAGCCAAGCGGGGGGGCTCCTCTACGAGCAGTACTTC. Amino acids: CASSQAGGLLYEQYF.

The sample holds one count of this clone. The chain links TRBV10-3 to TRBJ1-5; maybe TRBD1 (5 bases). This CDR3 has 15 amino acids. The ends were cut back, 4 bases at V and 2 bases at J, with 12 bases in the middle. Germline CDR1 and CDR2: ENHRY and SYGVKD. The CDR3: CAISAGGLGNQPQHF. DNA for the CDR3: TGTGCCATCAGTGCCGGGGGACTAGGCAATCAGCCCCAGCATTTT.

DNA of the CDR3: TGCAGCGTTAGGAGCATTGGGACAGGGTGGACTGAAGCTTTCTTT. Translation gives CSVRSIGTGWTEAFF. This sequence joins TRBV29-1 and TRBJ1-1, with 9 bases fitting TRBD1. V was pared by 5 bases and J by 5 bases, with 12 bases of the junction left unmatched. The V gene's germline CDR1 is SQVTM and CDR2 ANQGSEA. The CDR3 is made up of 15 amino acids.

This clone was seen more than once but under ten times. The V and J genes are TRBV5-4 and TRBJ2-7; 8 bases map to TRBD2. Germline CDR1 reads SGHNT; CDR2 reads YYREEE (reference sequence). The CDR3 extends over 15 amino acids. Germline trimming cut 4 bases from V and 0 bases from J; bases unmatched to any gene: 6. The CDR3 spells CASSRAGESSYEQYF. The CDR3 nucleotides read TGTGCCAGCAGCCGAGCGGGGGAAAGCTCCTACGAGCAGTACTTC.

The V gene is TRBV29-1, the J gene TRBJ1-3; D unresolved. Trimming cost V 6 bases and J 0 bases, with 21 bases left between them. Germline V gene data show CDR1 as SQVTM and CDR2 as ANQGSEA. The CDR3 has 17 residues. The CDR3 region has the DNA TGCAGCGTGATGGGTGGCACGGGTACCGACTCTGGAAACACCATATATTTT. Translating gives CSVMGGTGTDSGNTIYF.

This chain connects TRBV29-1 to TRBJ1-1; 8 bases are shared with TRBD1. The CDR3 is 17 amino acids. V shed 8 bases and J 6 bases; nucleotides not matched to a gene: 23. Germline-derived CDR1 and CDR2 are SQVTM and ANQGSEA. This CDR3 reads CSPRVRTGNLSGAEAFF. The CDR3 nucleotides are TGCAGCCCCAGAGTGAGGACAGGGAACCTCTCGGGGGCTGAAGCTTTCTTT.

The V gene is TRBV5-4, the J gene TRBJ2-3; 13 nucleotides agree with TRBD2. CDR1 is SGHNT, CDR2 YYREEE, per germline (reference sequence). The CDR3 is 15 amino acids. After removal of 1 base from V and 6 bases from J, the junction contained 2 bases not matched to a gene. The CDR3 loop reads CASSLTSGGADTQYF. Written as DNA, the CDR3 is TGTGCCAGCAGCTTGACTAGCGGGGGGGCGGATACGCAGTATTTT.

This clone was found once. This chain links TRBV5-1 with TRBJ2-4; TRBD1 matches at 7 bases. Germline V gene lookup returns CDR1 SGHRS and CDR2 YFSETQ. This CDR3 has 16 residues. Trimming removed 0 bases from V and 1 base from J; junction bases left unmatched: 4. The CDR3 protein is CASSLGQGRAKNIQYF. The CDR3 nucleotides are TGCGCCAGCAGCTTGGGACAGGGAAGGGCCAAAAACATTCAGTACTTC. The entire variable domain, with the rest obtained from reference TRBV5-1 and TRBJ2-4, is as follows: KAGVTQTPRYLIKTRGQQVTLSCSPISGHRSVSWYQQTPGQGLQFLFEYFSETQRNKGNFPGRFSGRQFSNSRSEMNVSTLELGDSALYLCASSLGQGRAKNIQYFGAGTRLSVL.

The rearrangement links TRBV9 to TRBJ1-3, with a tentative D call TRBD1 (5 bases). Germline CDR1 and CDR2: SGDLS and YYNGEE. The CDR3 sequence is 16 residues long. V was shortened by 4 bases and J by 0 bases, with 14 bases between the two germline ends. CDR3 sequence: CASSPSPGGSGNTIYF. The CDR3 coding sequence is TGTGCCAGCAGCCCATCCCCGGGGGGCTCTGGAAACACCATATATTTT.

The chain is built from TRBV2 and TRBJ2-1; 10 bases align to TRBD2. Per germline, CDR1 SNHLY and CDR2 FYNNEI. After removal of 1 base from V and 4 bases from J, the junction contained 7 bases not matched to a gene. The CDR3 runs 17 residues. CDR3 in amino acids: CASSEVPPSGGYNEQFF. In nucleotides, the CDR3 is TGTGCCAGCAGTGAAGTCCCGCCTAGCGGGGGATACAATGAGCAGTTCTTC.

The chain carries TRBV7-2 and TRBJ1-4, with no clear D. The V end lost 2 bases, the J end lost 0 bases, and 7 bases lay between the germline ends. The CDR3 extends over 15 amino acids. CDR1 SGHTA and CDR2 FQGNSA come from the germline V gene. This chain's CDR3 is CASSLPGATNEKLFF. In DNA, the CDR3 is TGTGCCAGCAGCTTACCCGGGGCAACTAATGAAAAACTGTTTTTT.

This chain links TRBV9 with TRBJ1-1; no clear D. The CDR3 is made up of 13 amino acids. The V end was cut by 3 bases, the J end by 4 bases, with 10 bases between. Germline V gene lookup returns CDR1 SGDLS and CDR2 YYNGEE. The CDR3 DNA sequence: TGTGCCAGCAGCGATACCATCGGCACTGAAGCTTTCTTT. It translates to CASSDTIGTEAFF. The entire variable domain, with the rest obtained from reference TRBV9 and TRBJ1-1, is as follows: DSGVTQTPKHLITATGQRVTLRCSPRSGDLSVYWYQQSLDQGLQFLIQYYNGEERAKGNILERFSAQQFPDLHSELNLSSLELGDSALYFCASSDTIGTEAFFGQGTRLTVV.

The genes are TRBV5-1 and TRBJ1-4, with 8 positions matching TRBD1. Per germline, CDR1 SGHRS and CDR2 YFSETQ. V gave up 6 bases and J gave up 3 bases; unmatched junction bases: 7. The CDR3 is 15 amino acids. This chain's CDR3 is CASNLTDRANEKLFF. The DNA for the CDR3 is TGCGCCAGCAACCTAACGGACAGGGCTAATGAAAAACTGTTTTTT.

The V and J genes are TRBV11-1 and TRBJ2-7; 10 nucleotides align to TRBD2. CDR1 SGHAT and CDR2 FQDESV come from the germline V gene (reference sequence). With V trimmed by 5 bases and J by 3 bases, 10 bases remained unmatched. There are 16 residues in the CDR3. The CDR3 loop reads CASSEASGGLLYEQYF. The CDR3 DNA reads TGTGCCAGCAGCGAGGCTAGCGGGGGCCTACTCTACGAGCAGTACTTC.

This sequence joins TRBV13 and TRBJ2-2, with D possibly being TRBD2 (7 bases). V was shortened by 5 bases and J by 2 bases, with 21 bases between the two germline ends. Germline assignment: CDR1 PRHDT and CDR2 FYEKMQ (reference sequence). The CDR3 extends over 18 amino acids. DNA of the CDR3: TGTGCCAGCAGCCATTACTTCGGGGGGCGAAAAAACACCGGGGAGCTGTTTTTT. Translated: CASSHYFGGRKNTGELFF.

CDR3 sequence: CASSLDATGGWQPQHF. The CDR3 coding sequence is TGTGCCAGCAGCTTAGATGCGACAGGGGGGTGGCAGCCCCAGCATTTT. This chain joins TRBV7-2 and TRBJ1-5; 9 bases agree with TRBD1. Germline loops: CDR1 SGHTA, CDR2 FQGNSA. This CDR3 contains 16 residues. V lost 1 base to trimming and J lost 7 bases; unmatched junction nucleotides: 8.

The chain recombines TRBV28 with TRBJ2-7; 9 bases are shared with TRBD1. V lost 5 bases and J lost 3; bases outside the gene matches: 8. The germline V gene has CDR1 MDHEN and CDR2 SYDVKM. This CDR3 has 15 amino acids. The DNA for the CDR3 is TGTGCCAGCAGTGGAGTTGGGACAGGGTACTACGAGCAGTACTTC. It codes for CASSGVGTGYYEQYF.

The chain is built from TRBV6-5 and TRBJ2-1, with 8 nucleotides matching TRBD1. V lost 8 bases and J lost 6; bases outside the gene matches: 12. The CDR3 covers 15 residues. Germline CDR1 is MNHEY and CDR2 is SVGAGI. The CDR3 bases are TGTGCCAGCTCCCTAAAGACAGGGGCCCCCAATGAGCAGTTCTTC. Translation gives CASSLKTGAPNEQFF.

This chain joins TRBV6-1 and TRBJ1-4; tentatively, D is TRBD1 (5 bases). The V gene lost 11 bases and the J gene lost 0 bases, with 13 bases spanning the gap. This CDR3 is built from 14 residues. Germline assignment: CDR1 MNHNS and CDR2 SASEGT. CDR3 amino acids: CAGGGIATNEKLFF. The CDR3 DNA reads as TGTGCCGGGGGGGGAATTGCAACTAATGAAAAACTGTTTTTT.

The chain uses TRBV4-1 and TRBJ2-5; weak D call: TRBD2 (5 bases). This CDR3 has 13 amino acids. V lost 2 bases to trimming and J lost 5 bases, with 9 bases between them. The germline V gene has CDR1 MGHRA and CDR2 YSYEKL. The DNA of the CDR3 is TGCGCCAGCAGCCAATACGAGCGGGAGACCCAGTACTTC. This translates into CASSQYERETQYF.